This T cell receptor (beta chain) emerged from a study of Ad26.COV2.S vaccination and SARS-CoV-2 variants. Study summary: Donor was in the COV1001 Ad26.COV2.S trial arm. Ad26.COV2.S, an intramuscular injection, was given once or twice 56 days apart.

Study results and caveats: Participants given vaccine showed non-spike TCR breadth similar to that of placebo recipients. Spike-specific responses of CD8+ and CD4+ T cells were reported to display substantial breadth after vaccination.

Described treatment: 15 to 20 received Ad26.COV2.S at low or high dose, single or two shots; five or six received placebo; per-sample allocation not given. It was on day 63 after the first vaccine or placebo injection that samples were taken. A word on this clone: Its antigen is unknown.

Some clones are missing from TCRdb's copy, which holds only in-frame ones; the method was immunoSEQ multiplex PCR. Found here are fewer than 500,000 clones, about 91% of them singletons; the top ten hold approximately 2.5%. CDR1 and CDR2 from the germline V gene are SGHNT and YYREEE (reference sequence). This CDR3 contains 14 residues. The V segment lost 0 bases and the J segment 10 bases; nucleotides outside the gene matches: 7. The source is a person aged 18-65 years who received the Ad26.COV2.S COVID-19 vaccine or a placebo. Specimen: peripheral blood, collected in a trial of Ad26.COV2.S vaccine versus placebo. This chain links TRBV5-4 with TRBJ1-1; the match to TRBD1 covers 9 bases. CDR3 nucleotide sequence: TGTGCCAGCAGCTTGGTTGGGACAGGGTACGGAGCTTTCTTT. Its translation is CASSLVGTGYGAFF.